A single sample gave rise to the 16 T cell receptor beta chains below, sequenced in a study of shared clonotypes between healthy human individuals. Measured with immunoSEQ multiplex PCR; TCRdb has only the in-frame clones, and not every one. The repertoire has 2 million to 2.5 million clones, 85% to 95% of them found once; the top ten carry roughly 0.34%. The sample comprised naive CD4+ T cells from PBMCs. This sample's subset: CD45RA+ positively selected. All receptors derive from a man in his late teens or twenties in good health. Some clones in this sample may be carry-over from other donors' samples.

About this clone: The sample contains more than one DNA sequence encoding this CDR3. J is TRBJ2-5 and V is TRBV5-1; 7 bases agree with TRBD2. This CDR3 is built from 13 residues. V shed 3 bases, J shed 5 bases, and the junction held 4 bases outside the gene matches. CDR1 is SGHRS, CDR2 YFSETQ, per germline. The CDR3 loop reads CASSSRGLETQYF. In DNA form, the CDR3 reads TGCGCCAGCAGCTCGCGGGGGTTGGAGACCCAGTACTTC.

Only a few counts were recorded for this clone. The rearrangement uses TRBV29-1 and TRBJ2-4; D is possibly TRBD1 or TRBD2 (6 bases each). Deletions cut 6 bases from V and 3 bases from J, with 12 bases between. The CDR3 has 13 residues. Germline loops: CDR1 SQVTM, CDR2 ANQGSEA. In nucleotides, the CDR3 is TGCAGCGTGGAGGGGGTGGGCAAAAACATTCAGTACTTC. Its translation is CSVEGVGKNIQYF.

The chain is built from TRBV4-2 and TRBJ2-1; a possible D gene is TRBD2 (7 bases). Germline CDR1 reads LGHNA; CDR2 reads YNFKEQ. V dropped 4 bases and J dropped 2 bases, with 15 bases sitting between them. The CDR3 runs 16 residues. CDR3 protein: CASSLGGGRTYNEQFF. DNA of the CDR3: TGTGCCAGCAGCCTGGGAGGGGGTAGAACCTACAATGAGCAGTTCTTC.

To note about this clone: The same CDR3 is also encoded by other DNA sequences in this sample. The chain joins TRBV7-2 to TRBJ2-7; the D is unclear. V was pared by 5 bases and J by 2 bases, with 13 bases between. The CDR3 spans 14 residues. Per the germline V gene, CDR1 is SGHTA and CDR2 is FQGNSA. The CDR3 sequence: CASSPRLGPYEQYF. The DNA of the CDR3 is TGTGCCAGCAGCCCCCGACTGGGCCCCTACGAGCAGTACTTC.

This chain joins TRBV6-5 and TRBJ1-2, with a tentative D call TRBD1 (6 bases). The CDR3 consists of 15 residues. Germline CDR1 and CDR2: MNHEY and SVGAGI. V was trimmed by 6 bases and J by 0 bases, leaving 14 bases between them. The CDR3 here is CASRSRTAPNYGYTF. The CDR3 DNA follows: TGTGCCAGCAGGAGTAGGACAGCTCCTAACTATGGCTACACCTTC.

The V call is TRBV4-2, the J call TRBJ2-1; 7 nucleotides line up with TRBD2. CDR1 is LGHNA, CDR2 YNFKEQ, per germline. V was clipped by 4 bases and J by 8 bases; unmatched bases: 5. This CDR3 region has 13 residues. CDR3 sequence reads: CASSPGGRDEQFF. The CDR3 DNA reads as TGTGCCAGCAGCCCGGGAGGAAGGGATGAGCAGTTCTTC.

The rearrangement joins TRBV27 to TRBJ2-7, with D hard to call. The ends were cut back, 5 bases at V and 4 bases at J, with 18 bases in the middle. The CDR3 has 15 residues. The germline V gene has CDR1 MNHEY and CDR2 SMNVEV (reference sequence). This chain's CDR3 is CASSLDNQVHYEQYF. CDR3 sequence (DNA): TGTGCCAGCAGTCTTGACAATCAGGTGCATTACGAGCAGTACTTC.

This clone was observed a handful of times. The same CDR3 can be traced to other DNA sequences in this sample. The chain recombines TRBV2 with TRBJ1-5; no clear D. V was pared by 3 bases and J by 4 bases, with 7 bases between. The CDR3 covers 13 residues. Germline V CDR1 and CDR2: SNHLY, FYNNEI. This chain's CDR3 is CASSDVTNQPQHF. CDR3 DNA: TGTGCCAGCAGTGATGTGACGAATCAGCCCCAGCATTTT.

The rearrangement joins TRBV27 to TRBJ1-1; possibly TRBD1 for D (5 bases). The germline V and J ends were trimmed by 4 bases and 2 bases, with 14 bases remaining between them. Germline CDR1 and CDR2: MNHEY and SMNVEV (reference sequence). This CDR3 is 15 amino acids long. In DNA, the CDR3 is TGTGCCAGCAGTTCTCGGGGGGGTGTTAACACTGAAGCTTTCTTT. As protein: CASSSRGGVNTEAFF.

This chain links TRBV5-1 with TRBJ2-7, with 7 bases fitting TRBD2. The CDR3 length is 14 residues. Germline V lookup: CDR1 SGHRS, CDR2 YFSETQ. The junction had 8 bases not matched to a gene; V was cut back by 6 bases and J by 2 bases. DNA of the CDR3: TGCGCCAGCATAGATCTAGCGGCGCCCTACGAGCAGTACTTC. Protein sequence: CASIDLAAPYEQYF.

The V and J genes are TRBV7-9 and TRBJ1-2; tentatively, D is TRBD1 (6 bases). This CDR3 comprises 15 residues. Germline V gives CDR1 SEHNR, CDR2 FQNEAQ (reference sequence). Trimming removed 1 base from V and 4 bases from J, with 13 bases in between. This chain's CDR3 is CASSLGTEVVYGYTF. The CDR3 region has the DNA TGTGCCAGCAGCTTAGGGACAGAAGTCGTCTATGGCTACACCTTC.

The chain combines TRBV15 with TRBJ1-2; D may be TRBD1 (6 bases). Deletions cut 0 bases from V and 8 bases from J, with 13 bases between. Germline V gene sequence: CDR1 LNHNV, CDR2 YYDKDF (reference sequence). This CDR3 is 14 amino acids long. The CDR3 sequence: CATSRDRDTRGYTF. The CDR3, as DNA: TGTGCCACCAGCAGAGATCGGGACACACGGGGCTACACCTTC.

The V gene is TRBV4-1, the J gene TRBJ1-2; D not resolved. The CDR3 runs to 15 residues. With 0 bases removed from V and 5 bases from J, the gap between germline ends came to 13 bases. The germline V gene encodes CDR1 MGHRA and CDR2 YSYEKL. CDR3 in amino acids: CASSQEIGPQYGYTF. CDR3 bases: TGCGCCAGCAGCCAAGAGATCGGGCCGCAGTATGGCTACACCTTC.

V and J are TRBV18 and TRBJ2-3; D gene uncertain. CDR3 length equals 14 residues. V was trimmed by 3 bases and J by 4 bases, leaving 11 bases between them. Germline-derived CDR1 and CDR2 are KGHSH and LQKENI. The CDR3 nucleotides are TGTGCCAGCTCACCCGCCTCGATAGCAGATACGCAGTATTTT. Its translation is CASSPASIADTQYF.

The V gene is TRBV6-1, the J gene TRBJ2-1; tentative D call: TRBD1 (5 bases). V was pared by 2 bases and J by 0 bases, with 14 bases between. The germline V gene has CDR1 MNHNS and CDR2 SASEGT. This CDR3 region has 17 residues. CDR3 in amino acids: CASSESWGSPSYNEQFF. The CDR3 DNA reads as TGTGCCAGCAGTGAAAGTTGGGGCTCCCCCTCCTACAATGAGCAGTTCTTC.

About this clone: At the DNA level, this CDR3 is encoded by other sequences in the same sample as well. This chain uses TRBV7-2 with TRBJ2-5, with TRBD2 matching 11 bases. Per germline, CDR1 SGHTA and CDR2 FQGNSA. Losses at the gene ends were 2 bases for V and 5 bases for J; bases not matched to a gene: 1. This CDR3 contains 14 residues. The CDR3 is CASSLRLAGETQYF. CDR3 bases: TGTGCCAGCAGCTTACGACTAGCGGGGGAGACCCAGTACTTC. The entire variable domain, with the rest obtained from reference TRBV7-2 and TRBJ2-5, is as follows: GAGVSQSPSNKVTEKGKDVELRCDPISGHTALYWYRQSLGQGLEFLIYFQGNSAPDKSGLPSDRFSAERTGGSVSTLTIQRTQQEDSAVYLCASSLRLAGETQYFGPGTRLLVL.